The subject of this entry is one T cell receptor beta chain. Its matching antigen is unknown. This sample was included in a study of T cells after yellow fever vaccination. Across the study: Low-cell-number fractions were prepared with SMART-Seq v4 Ultra Low Input.

Generation of TCR cDNA used 5'RACE template switching (which added a universal primer site and UMIs). From the 5' RACE reads, TCRdb called clonotypes with MiXCR, one entry per CDR3 protein. The table includes 620,000 or so distinct CDR3 sequences, about a sixth detected once. Findings and limits, study-wide: Weaker in magnitude, the secondary response showed a faster peak on day 5 versus 15. Clones from primary vaccination mostly reappeared after the booster (over 95% CD4, approximately 91% CD8).

Looked up from germline, CDR1 is DFQATT and CDR2 is SNEGSKA (reference sequence). V gave up 2 bases and J gave up 7 bases, with 5 bases separating them. The CDR3 contains 10 residues. V usage is TRBV20-1 and J usage is TRBJ2-5, with unresolved D. This specimen was PBMCs, taken more than 4 days after the first yellow fever vaccination. This TCR was recovered from a man aged 18 to 30 who received the YFV17D yellow fever vaccine. This chain's CDR3 is CSARRRTQYF. Here the CDR3 DNA reads TGCAGTGCTAGACGGCGGACCCAGTACTTC.